The rows below give T cell receptor beta chains drawn from one sample of a study of blood T cells in healthy people across ages. TCRdb re-called the 5' RACE reads with MiXCR, one entry per CDR3 protein. The sample lists 1.5 million to 2 million distinct CDR3 sequences; about 39% were seen once. Sequenced material: blood. These receptors were taken from a human donor in good health. The CDR3 runs from the conserved cysteine through the conserved F or W. Each record gives: D gene, V gene, clone size, J gene, CDR3 DNA, CDR3 protein. The D gene is left open where the match is weak. The size of a clone is reported for some rows only, either as once, few or many, or as a class for expanded clones.

-,TRBV29-1,-,TRBJ2-1,TGCAGCTCCGGACAAGTCAACAATGAGCAGTTCTTC,CSSGQVNNEQFF
-,TRBV20-1,-,TRBJ1-4,TGCAGTGCTGATAGTCGGGCAGAATTTAATGAAAAACTGTTTTTT,CSADSRAEFNEKLFF
-,TRBV20-1,few,TRBJ2-3,TGCAGTGCTAAAATTCCGACGCGCACAGATACGCAGTATTTT,CSAKIPTRTDTQYF
TRBD2,TRBV11-2,few,TRBJ2-3,TGTGCCAGCAGCGTACGGGGCGGGGGGGCAGGAGATACGCAGTATTTT,CASSVRGGGAGDTQYF
-,TRBV29-1,-,TRBJ1-1,TGCAGCGTTGGGTCAGGCACTGAAGCTTTCTTT,CSVGSGTEAFF
-,TRBV20-1,-,TRBJ1-2,TGCAGTGCTAGTGAAGGAGGGATTGTGGGTAACTATGGCTACACCTTC,CSASEGGIVGNYGYTF
-,TRBV7-9,-,TRBJ2-7,TGTGCCAGCAGCTTTGGGACTCCGGACAACGAGCAGTACTTC,CASSFGTPDNEQYF
TRBD1,TRBV4-2,-,TRBJ1-1,TGTGCCAGCAGCCCACAACAGGGGTACACTGAAGCTTTCTTT,CASSPQQGYTEAFF
-,TRBV5-6,-,TRBJ2-7,TGTGCCAGCAGCTCGAGACAGTCTTTCGTTGGCGAGCAGTACTTC,CASSSRQSFVGEQYF
TRBD1,TRBV20-1,-,TRBJ1-2,TGCAGTGCTAACCGGGACAGTAACTATGGCTACACCTTC,CSANRDSNYGYTF
TRBD2,TRBV20-1,-,TRBJ2-1,TGCAGTGCTAGAGATGCAGGGAGGGAACAGTTCTTC,CSARDAGREQFF
TRBD2,TRBV6-2/TRBV6-3,-,TRBJ2-1,TGTGCAGTCCAGCGGGGGGTCTCCTACAATGAGCAGTTCTTC,CAVQRGVSYNEQFF
TRBD2,TRBV11-2,-,TRBJ2-3,TGTGCCAGCAGTCCTTCGGCGGGGGGACACCATACGCAGTATTTT,CASSPSAGGHHTQYF
TRBD2,TRBV19,-,TRBJ2-7,TGTGCCAGGAGACGGACTAGCCGCAGCGAGCAGTACTTC,CARRRTSRSEQYF
-,TRBV7-6,-,TRBJ1-1,TGTGCCAGCAGCCCGTCGGAGGGGATTGAAGCTTTCTTT,CASSPSEGIEAFF
-,TRBV10-3,-,TRBJ2-1,TGTGCCACTACGTCGGGGCCCTCCTACAATGAGCAGTTCTTC,CATTSGPSYNEQFF
-,TRBV7-2,few,TRBJ2-7,TGTGCCAGCGGGCGGGGTACGGGGGCTAGCGGCTTCTACGAGCAGTACTTC,CASGRGTGASGFYEQYF
TRBD1,TRBV20-1,-,TRBJ2-1,TGCAGTGCTAGAGGTTCGACGGGGGACAGGTTCTACAATGAGCAGTTCTTC,CSARGSTGDRFYNEQFF
-,TRBV20-1,few,TRBJ2-7,TGCAGTGCTAGACCTGGCGCCGCTAACTCCTACGAGCAGTACTTC,CSARPGAANSYEQYF
-,TRBV6-2/TRBV6-3,-,TRBJ2-1,TGTGCCAGCAGTGCGGCCCAGGGGGGGATTGGTGAGCAGTTCTTC,CASSAAQGGIGEQFF